The 8 T cell receptor beta chains below were found in one sample sequenced in a study of shared clonotypes between healthy human individuals. The assay was immunoSEQ multiplex PCR, and TCRdb's table has in-frame clones only and misses some. The sample carries 2.3 million or so clones, just over 90% recorded once. Sequencing used naive CD4+ T cells from PBMCs. Subset meaning: CD45RA+ positively selected. The receptors were gathered from a man aged 18 to 29 in good health. Some clones in this sample may be carry-over from other donors' samples.

The chain is built from TRBV30 and TRBJ1-6; TRBD1 aligns across 8 bases. This CDR3 region has 13 residues. V gave up 5 bases and J gave up 10 bases; unmatched junction bases: 7. Germline values: CDR1 GTSNPN, CDR2 SVGIG (reference sequence). CDR3 sequence: CAWQTGVMSPLHF. As DNA, the CDR3 is TGTGCCTGGCAGACAGGGGTGATGTCACCCCTCCACTTT. The full variable domain, its missing parts supplied by reference TRBV30 and TRBJ1-6, is SQTIHQWPATLVQPVGSPLSLECTVEGTSNPNLYWYRQAAGRGLQLLFYSVGIGQISSEVPQNLSASRPQDRQFILSSKKLLLSDSGFYLCAWQTGVMSPLHFGNGTRLTVT.

This chain links TRBV5-4 with TRBJ2-3; 8 bases agree with TRBD2. J was trimmed by 4 bases and V by 4 bases; bases with no gene match: 5. This CDR3 has 14 residues. Germline loops: CDR1 SGHNT, CDR2 YYREEE (reference sequence). The CDR3 DNA reads TGTGCCAGCAGCCCCGGACTAGCATCAGATACGCAGTATTTT. This codes for CASSPGLASDTQYF.

The genes are TRBV28 and TRBJ2-5; weak D call: TRBD1 (6 bases). The CDR3 is 18 residues long. Germline values: CDR1 MDHEN, CDR2 SYDVKM. V lost 3 bases and J 2 bases, leaving 22 bases between the germline ends. The DNA for the CDR3 is TGTGCCAGCAGTTTGGGCCCGGGACAAACGGAGGAGCAAGAGACCCAGTACTTC. The encoded protein is CASSLGPGQTEEQETQYF.

Of note for this clone: Additional DNA sequences in this sample encode the identical CDR3. The V and J genes are TRBV27 and TRBJ1-2, with TRBD1 matching over 7 bases. The junction had 5 bases not matched to a gene; V was cut back by 5 bases and J by 8 bases. CDR1 is MNHEY and CDR2 is SMNVEV in the germline V gene (reference sequence). The CDR3 contains 12 residues. Here the CDR3 reads CASSRQGMGYTF. The CDR3 bases are TGTGCCAGCAGTCGACAGGGAATGGGCTACACCTTC.

In its sample, this clone was seen once. This CDR3 reads CSVGAGGFLDYGYTF. For the CDR3, the DNA is TGCAGCGTTGGAGCAGGGGGGTTTTTAGACTATGGCTACACCTTC. This chain connects TRBV29-1 to TRBJ1-2, with 7 bases fitting TRBD1. The CDR3 loop spans 15 amino acids. V trimming: 4 bases; J trimming: 3 bases; junction bases outside the gene matches: 11. Germline CDR1 and CDR2: SQVTM and ANQGSEA.

The chain uses TRBV27 and TRBJ2-2; weak D call: TRBD1 (6 bases). CDR1 and CDR2 from the germline V gene are MNHEY and SMNVEV (reference sequence). This CDR3 has 16 residues. Trimming left V 6 bases short and J 1 base short, with 15 bases between. This chain's CDR3 is CASSQTGILNTGELFF. CDR3 bases: TGTGCCAGCAGCCAAACAGGGATCTTGAACACCGGGGAGCTGTTTTTT.

The chain links TRBV11-2 to TRBJ2-3, with D tentatively TRBD2 (5 bases). Germline V lookup: CDR1 SGHAT, CDR2 FQNNGV. The CDR3 loop spans 15 amino acids. The V end was cut by 3 bases, the J end by 2 bases, with 12 bases between. CDR3 DNA sequence: TGTGCCAGCAGCTTCCGTTCGGGGAACACAGATACGCAGTATTTT. Its translation: CASSFRSGNTDTQYF.

This clone was found a few times. V and J are TRBV18 and TRBJ1-2; D uncertain. Between the trimmed V and J ends, which lost 0 bases and 3 bases, there was a span of 11 bases. CDR1 KGHSH and CDR2 LQKENI come from the germline V gene. The CDR3 sequence is 15 residues long. DNA of the CDR3: TGTGCCAGCTCACCACCGGGAGAGTTTCACTATGGCTACACCTTC. This gives the protein CASSPPGEFHYGYTF.